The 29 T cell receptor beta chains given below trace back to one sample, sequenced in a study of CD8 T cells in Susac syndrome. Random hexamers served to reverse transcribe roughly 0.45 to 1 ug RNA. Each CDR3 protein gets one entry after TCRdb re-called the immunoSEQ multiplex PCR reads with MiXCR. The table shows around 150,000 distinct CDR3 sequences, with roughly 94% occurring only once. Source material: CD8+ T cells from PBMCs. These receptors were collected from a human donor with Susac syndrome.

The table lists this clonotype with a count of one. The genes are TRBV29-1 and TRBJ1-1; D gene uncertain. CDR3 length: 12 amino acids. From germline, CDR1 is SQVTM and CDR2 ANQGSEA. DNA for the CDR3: TGCAGTATCGAGGCGGGGAACACTGAAGCTTTCTTT. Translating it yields CSIEAGNTEAFF.

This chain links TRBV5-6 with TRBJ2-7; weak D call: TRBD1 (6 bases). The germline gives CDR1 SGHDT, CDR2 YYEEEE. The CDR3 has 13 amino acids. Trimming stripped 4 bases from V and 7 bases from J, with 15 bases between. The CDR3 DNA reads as TGTGCCAGCAGCGCCTTGGACAGATGGGAGCAGTACTTC. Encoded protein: CASSALDRWEQYF. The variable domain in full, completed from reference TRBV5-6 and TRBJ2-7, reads DAGVTQSPTHLIKTRGQQVTLRCSPKSGHDTVSWYQQALGQGPQFIFQYYEEEERQRGNFPDRFSGHQFPNYSSELNVNALLLGDSALYLCASSALDRWEQYFGPGTRLTVT.

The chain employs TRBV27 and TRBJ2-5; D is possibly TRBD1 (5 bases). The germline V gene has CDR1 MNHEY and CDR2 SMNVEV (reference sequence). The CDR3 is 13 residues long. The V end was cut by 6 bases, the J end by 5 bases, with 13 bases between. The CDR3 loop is CASRGLMGETQYF. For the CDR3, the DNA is TGTGCCAGCAGGGGGCTGATGGGGGAGACCCAGTACTTC.

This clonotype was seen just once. The chain's CDR3 is CASSQGQGHEQYF. Written as DNA, the CDR3 is TGTGCCAGCAGTCAGGGACAGGGCCACGAGCAGTACTTC. This chain uses TRBV28 with TRBJ2-7, with 9 nucleotides matching TRBD1. The germline V gene encodes CDR1 MDHEN and CDR2 SYDVKM. CDR3 length equals 13 residues. With 5 bases clipped from V and 5 bases from J, the junction kept 4 bases outside the gene matches. Variable domain in full (rest from reference TRBV28 and TRBJ2-7): DVKVTQSSRYLVKRTGEKVFLECVQDMDHENMFWYRQDPGLGLRLIYFSYDVKMKEKGDIPEGYSVSREKKERFSLILESASTNQTSMYLCASSQGQGHEQYFGPGTRLTVT.

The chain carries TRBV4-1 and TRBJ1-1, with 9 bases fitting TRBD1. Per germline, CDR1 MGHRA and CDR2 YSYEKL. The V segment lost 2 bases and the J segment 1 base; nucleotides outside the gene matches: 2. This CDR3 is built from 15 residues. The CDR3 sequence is CASSQRTGANTEAFF. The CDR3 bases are TGCGCCAGCAGCCAACGGACAGGGGCGAACACTGAAGCTTTCTTT.

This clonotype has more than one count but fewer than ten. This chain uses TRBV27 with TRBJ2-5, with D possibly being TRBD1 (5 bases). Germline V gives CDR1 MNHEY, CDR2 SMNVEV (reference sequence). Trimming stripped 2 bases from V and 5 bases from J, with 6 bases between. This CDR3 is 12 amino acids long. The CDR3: CASSLPGETQYF. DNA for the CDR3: TGTGCCAGCAGTTTACCAGGGGAGACCCAGTACTTC.

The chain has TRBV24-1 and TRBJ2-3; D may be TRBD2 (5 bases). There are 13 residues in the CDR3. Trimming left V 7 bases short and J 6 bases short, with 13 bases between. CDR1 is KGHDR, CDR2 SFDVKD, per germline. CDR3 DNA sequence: TGTGCCACCAGCAGAGAGGGCCCTGATACGCAGTATTTT. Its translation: CATSREGPDTQYF.

Here the CDR3 reads CASSLVWGQDHSGANVLTF. The CDR3 DNA reads as TGTGCCAGCAGTTTAGTCTGGGGACAGGACCACTCTGGGGCCAACGTCCTGACTTTC. V usage is TRBV27 and J usage is TRBJ2-6; 8 bases fit TRBD1. Germline assignment: CDR1 MNHEY and CDR2 SMNVEV (reference sequence). The CDR3 length is 19 residues. Unmatched junction bases numbered 9, after V lost 2 bases and J lost 0 bases.

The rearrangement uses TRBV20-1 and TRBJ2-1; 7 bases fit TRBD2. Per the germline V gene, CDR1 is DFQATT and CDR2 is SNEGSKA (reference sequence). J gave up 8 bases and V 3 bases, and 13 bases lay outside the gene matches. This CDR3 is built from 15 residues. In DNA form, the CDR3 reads TGCAGTGCTAGGAGAAGGGACTACTCCCGTGATGAGCAGTTCTTC. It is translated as CSARRRDYSRDEQFF.

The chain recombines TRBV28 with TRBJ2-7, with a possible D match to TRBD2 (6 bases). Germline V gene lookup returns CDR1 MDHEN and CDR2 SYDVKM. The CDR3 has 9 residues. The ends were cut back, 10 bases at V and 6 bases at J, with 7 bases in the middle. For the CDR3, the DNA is TGTGCCACCGGGGGCGAGCAGTACTTC. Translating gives CATGGEQYF. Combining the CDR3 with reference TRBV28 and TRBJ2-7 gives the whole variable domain DVKVTQSSRYLVKRTGEKVFLECVQDMDHENMFWYRQDPGLGLRLIYFSYDVKMKEKGDIPEGYSVSREKKERFSLILESASTNQTSMYLCATGGEQYFGPGTRLTVT.

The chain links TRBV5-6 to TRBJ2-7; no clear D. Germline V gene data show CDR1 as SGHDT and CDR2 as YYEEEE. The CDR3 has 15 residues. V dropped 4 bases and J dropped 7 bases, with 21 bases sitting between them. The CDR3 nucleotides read TGTGCCAGCAGCACCGACCTGTTCAGGTTGGGGGAGCAGTACTTC. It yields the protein CASSTDLFRLGEQYF. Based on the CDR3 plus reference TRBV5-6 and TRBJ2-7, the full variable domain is DAGVTQSPTHLIKTRGQQVTLRCSPKSGHDTVSWYQQALGQGPQFIFQYYEEEERQRGNFPDRFSGHQFPNYSSELNVNALLLGDSALYLCASSTDLFRLGEQYFGPGTRLTVT.

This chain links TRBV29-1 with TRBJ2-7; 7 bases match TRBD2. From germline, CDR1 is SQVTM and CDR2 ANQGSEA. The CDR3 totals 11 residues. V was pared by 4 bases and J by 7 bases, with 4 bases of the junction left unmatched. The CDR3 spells CSVGGGSEQYF. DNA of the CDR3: TGCAGCGTTGGGGGGGGATCAGAGCAGTACTTC.

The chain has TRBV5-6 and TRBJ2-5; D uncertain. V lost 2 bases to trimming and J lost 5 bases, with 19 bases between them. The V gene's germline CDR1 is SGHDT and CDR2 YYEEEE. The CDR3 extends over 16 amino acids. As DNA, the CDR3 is TGTGCCAGCAGCTTTGGGCCAGAAGCTGCTTTGGAGACCCAGTACTTC. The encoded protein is CASSFGPEAALETQYF.

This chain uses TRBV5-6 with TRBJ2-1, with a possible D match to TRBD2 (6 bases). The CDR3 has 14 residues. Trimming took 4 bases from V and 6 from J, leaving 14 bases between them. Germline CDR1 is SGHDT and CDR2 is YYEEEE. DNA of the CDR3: TGTGCCAGCAGCGGGGGGATTGGCGCCAATGAGCAGTTCTTC. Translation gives CASSGGIGANEQFF.

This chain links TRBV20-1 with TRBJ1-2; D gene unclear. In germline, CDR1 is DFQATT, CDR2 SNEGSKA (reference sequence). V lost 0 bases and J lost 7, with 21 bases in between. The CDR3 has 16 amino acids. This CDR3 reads CSARDSDSMAMGGYTF. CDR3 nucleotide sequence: TGCAGTGCTAGAGATTCAGATTCTATGGCTATGGGTGGCTACACCTTC.

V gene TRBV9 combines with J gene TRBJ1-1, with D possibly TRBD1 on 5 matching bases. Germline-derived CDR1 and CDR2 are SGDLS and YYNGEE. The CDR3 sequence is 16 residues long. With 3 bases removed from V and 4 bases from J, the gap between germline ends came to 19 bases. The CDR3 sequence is CASSADSGGSSTEAFF. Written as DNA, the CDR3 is TGTGCCAGCAGCGCAGATTCGGGGGGGTCTAGCACTGAAGCTTTCTTT.

The CDR3 protein is CSVPGQGYEQYF. Written as DNA, the CDR3 is TGCAGCGTCCCGGGACAGGGCTACGAGCAGTACTTC. The chain employs TRBV29-1 and TRBJ2-7; 9 nucleotides agree with TRBD1. Per the germline V gene, CDR1 is SQVTM and CDR2 is ANQGSEA. V dropped 6 bases and J dropped 3; count of bases not matched to a gene: 3. CDR3 length: 12 amino acids.

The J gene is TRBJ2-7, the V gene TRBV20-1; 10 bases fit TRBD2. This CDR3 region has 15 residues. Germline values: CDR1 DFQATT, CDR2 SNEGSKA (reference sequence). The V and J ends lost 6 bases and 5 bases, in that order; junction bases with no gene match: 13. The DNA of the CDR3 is TGCAGTGCCAGAAGCCCTAGCGGGAGCTCGAACGAGCAGTACTTC. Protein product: CSARSPSGSSNEQYF.

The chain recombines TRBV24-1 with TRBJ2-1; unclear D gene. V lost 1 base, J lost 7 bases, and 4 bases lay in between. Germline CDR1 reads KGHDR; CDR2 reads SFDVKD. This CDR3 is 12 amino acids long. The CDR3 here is CATSDFRNEQFF. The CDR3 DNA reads TGTGCCACCAGTGATTTTAGGAATGAGCAGTTCTTC.

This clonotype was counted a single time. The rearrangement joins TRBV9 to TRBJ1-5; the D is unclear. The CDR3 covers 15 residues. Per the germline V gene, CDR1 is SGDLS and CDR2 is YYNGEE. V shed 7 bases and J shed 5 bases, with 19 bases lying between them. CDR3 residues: CASCHGVGKDQPQHF. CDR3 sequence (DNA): TGTGCCAGCTGCCACGGGGTAGGGAAAGATCAGCCCCAGCATTTT.

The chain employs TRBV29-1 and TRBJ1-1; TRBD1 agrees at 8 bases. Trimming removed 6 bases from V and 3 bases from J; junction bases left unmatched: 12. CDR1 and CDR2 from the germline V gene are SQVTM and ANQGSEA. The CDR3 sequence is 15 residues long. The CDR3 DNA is TGCAGCGTATGGGGTCTGCAGGGGGCCGACACTGAAGCTTTCTTT. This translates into CSVWGLQGADTEAFF.

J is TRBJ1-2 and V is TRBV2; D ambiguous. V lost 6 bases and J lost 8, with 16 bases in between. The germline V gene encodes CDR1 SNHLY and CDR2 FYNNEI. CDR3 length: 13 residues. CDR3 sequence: CASRAVRDEGYTF. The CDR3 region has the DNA TGTGCCAGCAGAGCCGTTAGAGACGAAGGCTACACCTTC.

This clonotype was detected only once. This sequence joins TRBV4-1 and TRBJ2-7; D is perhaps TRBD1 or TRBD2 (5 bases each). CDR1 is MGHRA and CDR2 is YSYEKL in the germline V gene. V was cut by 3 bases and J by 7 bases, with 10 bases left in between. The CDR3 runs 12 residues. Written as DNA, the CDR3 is TGCGCCAGCAGCCATGGGACCGGGGAGCAGTACTTC. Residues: CASSHGTGEQYF.

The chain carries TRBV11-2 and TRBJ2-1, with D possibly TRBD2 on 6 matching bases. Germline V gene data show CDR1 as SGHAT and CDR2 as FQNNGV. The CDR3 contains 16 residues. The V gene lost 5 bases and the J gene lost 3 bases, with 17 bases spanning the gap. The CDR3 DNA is TGTGCCAGCAGCCCTAATAGCGGTCATCACTACAATGAGCAGTTCTTC. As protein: CASSPNSGHHYNEQFF. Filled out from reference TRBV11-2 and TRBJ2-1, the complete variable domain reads EAGVAQSPRYKIIEKRQSVAFWCNPISGHATLYWYQQILGQGPKLLIQFQNNGVVDDSQLPKDRFSAERLKGVDSTLKIQPAKLEDSAVYLCASSPNSGHHYNEQFFGPGTRLTVL.

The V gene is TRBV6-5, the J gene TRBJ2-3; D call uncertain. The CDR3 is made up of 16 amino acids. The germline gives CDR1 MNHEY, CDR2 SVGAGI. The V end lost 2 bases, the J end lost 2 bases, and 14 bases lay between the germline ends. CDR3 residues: CASSYGPPTYTDTQYF. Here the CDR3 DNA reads TGTGCCAGCAGTTACGGACCACCTACCTACACAGATACGCAGTATTTT.

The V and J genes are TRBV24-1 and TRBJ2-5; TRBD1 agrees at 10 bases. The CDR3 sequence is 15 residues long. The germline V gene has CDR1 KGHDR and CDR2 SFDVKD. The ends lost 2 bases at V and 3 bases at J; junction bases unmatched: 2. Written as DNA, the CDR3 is TGTGCCACCAGTGATTCTGGGACAGGGGAAGAGACCCAGTACTTC. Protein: CATSDSGTGEETQYF.

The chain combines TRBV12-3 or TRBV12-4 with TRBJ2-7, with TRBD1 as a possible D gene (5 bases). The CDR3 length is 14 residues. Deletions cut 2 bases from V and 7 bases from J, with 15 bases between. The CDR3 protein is CASSLWSQAFEQYF. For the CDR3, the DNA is TGTGCCAGCAGTTTATGGTCACAGGCGTTTGAGCAGTACTTC.

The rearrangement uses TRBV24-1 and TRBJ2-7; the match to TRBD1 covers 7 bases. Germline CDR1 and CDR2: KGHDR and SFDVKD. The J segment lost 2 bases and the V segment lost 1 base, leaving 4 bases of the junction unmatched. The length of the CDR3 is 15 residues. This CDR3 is CATSDFGQGAYEQYF. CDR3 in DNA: TGTGCCACCAGTGATTTCGGGCAGGGGGCCTACGAGCAGTACTTC.

CDR3 region: CARIAGTETQYF. The CDR3 bases are TGTGCCAGGATAGCGGGTACAGAGACCCAGTACTTC. The chain combines TRBV21-1 with TRBJ2-5; the table's D call, TRBD2, was not checked against the DNA. TRBV21-1 is a pseudogene. The CDR3 is 12 residues long.